This TCR beta chain was sequenced in a study of yellow fever vaccine responses in identical twins. TCRdb redid the calling of the RT-PCR reads with MiXCR, one entry per CDR3 protein. The data show about 3,900 distinct CDR3 sequences, about 76% seen once. As for this clonotype: The antigen is unknown.

General observations from the study: Reportedly, twins showed a vaccine T cell response that looked partly convergent and partly personalized.

The sequencing here drew on T cells from blood (PBMCs), unsorted or a sorted subset (not recorded which), taken before or after yellow fever vaccination (not recorded which). The receptor comes from a woman between 18 and 29 years old who received the yellow fever vaccine.

In nucleotides, the CDR3 is TGTGCCAGCAGCTTGGGGTTAGAACGGAAGACCCAGTACTTC. Translated, it gives CASSLGLERKTQYF. The chain employs TRBV7-9 and TRBJ2-5; D gene unclear. Trimming left V 3 bases short and J 6 bases short, with 14 bases between. The CDR3 covers 14 residues. The V gene's germline CDR1 is SEHNR and CDR2 FQNEAQ (reference sequence).